This T cell receptor (beta chain) was identified during a study of immune characterization of retroperitoneal liposarcoma. TCRdb reanalysed the PCR reads using MiXCR and keeps one entry per CDR3 protein. Of 10,000 to 15,000 distinct CDR3 sequences in the sample, 47% are singletons; the top ten hold roughly 12%. V lost 5 bases and J 0 bases, leaving 8 bases between the germline ends. Germline V gene data show CDR1 as SGHRS and CDR2 as YFSETQ. This CDR3 contains 13 residues. Sequencing was done on a sample of tumor tissue. The rearrangement links TRBV5-1 to TRBJ1-1, with no clear D. This TCR derives from a female donor with retroperitoneal liposarcoma. DNA for the CDR3: TGCGCCAGCAGTAAGACCGTGAACACTGAAGCTTTCTTT. It encodes CASSKTVNTEAFF.